The rows below give T cell receptor beta chains drawn from one sample of a study of regulatory and conventional T cells in RAG deficiency. Produced via immunoSEQ multiplex PCR; TCRdb's table is partial and in-frame only. The top ten clones hold around 0.5% of a sample with more than 40,000 clones, 85% to 90% of them seen once. This sample was shared with a second study, whose subject was regulatory T cells.

Sequencing input: CD4+ effector T cells sorted from blood. The receptor source for this set is a human donor in good health. The CDR3 runs from the conserved cysteine through the conserved F or W. The order of the fields is D gene, V gene, CDR3 length, J gene, CDR3 DNA, CDR3 protein. The D gene is left open where the match is weak.

.	TRBV6-5	15	TRBJ1-2	TGTGCCAGCAGTCCGCGAGATTGGGGCGGAGATGGCTACACCTTC	CASSPRDWGGDGYTF
.	TRBV5-1	14	TRBJ2-3	TGCGCCAGCAGCTTTATGAGGGGCACAGATACGCAGTATTTT	CASSFMRGTDTQYF
.	TRBV29-1	12	TRBJ1-4	TGCAGCGTTCAACCCGGTGGGGAAAAACTGTTTTTT	CSVQPGGEKLFF
.	TRBV5-1	15	TRBJ2-5	TGCGCCAGCAGCTTGGCCACAGGGATTCAGGAGACCCAGTACTTC	CASSLATGIQETQYF
.	TRBV6-6	14	TRBJ1-6	TGTGCCAGCAGTTACGCGAAGGGAGGGTCACCCCTCCACTTT	CASSYAKGGSPLHF
TRBD1	TRBV7-9	14	TRBJ1-1	TGTGCCAGCAGTCCACAGGGGGCGAACACTGAAGCTTTCTTT	CASSPQGANTEAFF
.	TRBV19	14	TRBJ1-2	TGTGCCAGTAGGGCCGGGCCTCAAAACTATGGCTACACCTTC	CASRAGPQNYGYTF
.	TRBV28	18	TRBJ1-5	TGTGCCAGCAATAGCCAGAGGAGGGCGCGGCGTGACAATCAGCCCCAGCATTTT	CASNSQRRARRDNQPQHF
TRBD1	TRBV2	14	TRBJ2-5	TGTGCCAGCAGTATAGACAGGGGGCAAGAGACCCAGTACTTC	CASSIDRGQETQYF
.	TRBV14	13	TRBJ2-7	TGTGCCAGCAGTAGGAATTACCCCTACGAGCAGTACTTC	CASSRNYPYEQYF
.	TRBV6-5	15	TRBJ2-2	TGTGCCACCATGTCTCAGGGTTTGAACACCGGGGAGCTGTTTTTT	CATMSQGLNTGELFF